Below, 7 T cell receptor beta chains from the same sample are listed, as sequenced in a study of T cells in Graves' hyperthyroidism and ophthalmopathy. Amplification yielded TCR beta CDR3 regions, with RNA transcripts as the source. An initial round of RT-PCR targeting the TCR CDR3 relied on the HTBI primer set. TCRdb passed the multiplex PCR reads through MiXCR, listing each CDR3 protein once. The sample shows hundreds of thousands of distinct CDR3 sequences, 15% to 19% of them seen only once. Specimen: blood. These receptors all come from a woman between 18 and 29 years old with Graves' hyperthyroidism.

This clonotype was seen ten or more times. The chain uses TRBV6-2 or TRBV6-3 and TRBJ2-7; D is undetermined. CDR1 MNHEY and CDR2 SVGEGT come from the germline V gene. The CDR3 length is 13 residues. The germline V and J ends were trimmed by 2 bases and 4 bases, with 9 bases remaining between them. CDR3 sequence: CASSYGDSYEQYF. CDR3 sequence (DNA): TGTGCCAGCAGTTACGGAGACTCGTACGAGCAGTACTTC.

This clonotype was seen at least ten times. V is TRBV2 and J is TRBJ2-1, with 7 bases fitting TRBD2. The ends lost 1 base at V and 3 bases at J; junction bases unmatched: 3. Per the germline V gene, CDR1 is SNHLY and CDR2 is FYNNEI. The CDR3 length is 15 residues. For the CDR3, the DNA is TGTGCCAGCAGTGAAGGCGGGAGCAACTACAATGAGCAGTTCTTC. This codes for CASSEGGSNYNEQFF.

This clonotype showed up just a few times. The chain combines TRBV20-1 with TRBJ1-6; 9 nucleotides match TRBD1. CDR1 is DFQATT, CDR2 SNEGSKA, per germline (reference sequence). V dropped 6 bases and J dropped 7; count of bases not matched to a gene: 1. The CDR3 is made up of 12 amino acids. The CDR3 here is CSAGQGNSPLHF. Here the CDR3 DNA reads TGCAGTGCGGGACAGGGAAATTCACCCCTCCACTTT.

This clonotype has ten or more counts. Here the CDR3 reads CASSSRQSFSYGYTF. CDR3 sequence (DNA): TGTGCCAGCAGTTCACGACAGTCTTTCAGCTATGGCTACACCTTC. The chain carries TRBV6-1 and TRBJ1-2, with a weak D call TRBD1 (5 bases). This CDR3 region has 15 residues. Between the trimmed V and J ends, which lost 5 bases and 4 bases, there was a span of 17 bases. Germline V lookup: CDR1 MNHNS, CDR2 SASEGT.

The CDR3 sequence: CASSRTSGVGEQFF. The CDR3, as DNA: TGTGCCAGCAGCCGGACTAGCGGGGTCGGTGAGCAGTTCTTC. The J gene is TRBJ2-1, the V gene TRBV5-4; the match to TRBD2 covers 12 bases. Losses at the gene ends were 4 bases for V and 9 bases for J; bases not matched to a gene: 5. Germline CDR1 is SGHNT and CDR2 is YYREEE (reference sequence). This CDR3 region has 14 residues.

This clonotype was counted only a few times. The chain recombines TRBV29-1 with TRBJ1-1, with 7 bases identical to TRBD1. V was pared by 5 bases and J by 1 base, with 1 base of the junction left unmatched. CDR1 is SQVTM, CDR2 ANQGSEA, per germline. This CDR3 has 12 residues. The CDR3 sequence: CSVQGGNTEAFF. CDR3 DNA sequence: TGCAGCGTTCAGGGGGGGAACACTGAAGCTTTCTTT.

This clonotype showed up many times. CDR3 sequence (DNA): TGTGCCAGCAGTGATCCGGGACAGCAATTCGAGCAGTTCTTC. Translated: CASSDPGQQFEQFF. This chain joins TRBV6-1 and TRBJ2-1, with 7 nucleotides matching TRBD1. The V gene's germline CDR1 is MNHNS and CDR2 SASEGT. CDR3 size: 14 residues. The J segment lost 10 bases and the V segment lost 3 bases, leaving 9 bases of the junction unmatched.